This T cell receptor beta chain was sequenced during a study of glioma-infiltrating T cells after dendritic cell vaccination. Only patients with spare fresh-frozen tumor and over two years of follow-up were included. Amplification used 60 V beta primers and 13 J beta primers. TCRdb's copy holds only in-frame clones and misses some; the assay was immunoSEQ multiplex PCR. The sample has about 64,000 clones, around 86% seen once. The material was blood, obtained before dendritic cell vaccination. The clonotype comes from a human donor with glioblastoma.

Here the CDR3 DNA reads TGTGCCAGCAGCTTAGCCCTCCGTGGAGCGGTCCAAGAGACCCAGTACTTC. Protein product: CASSLALRGAVQETQYF. The chain links TRBV7-6 to TRBJ2-5; a possible D gene is TRBD2 (5 bases). This CDR3 is built from 17 residues. CDR1 is SGHVS and CDR2 is FNYEAQ in the germline V gene. Trimming cost V 0 bases and J 1 base, with 15 bases left between them.